The present T cell receptor beta chain was sequenced within a study of T cells in Graves' hyperthyroidism and ophthalmopathy. V lost 1 base, J lost 9 bases, and 10 bases stayed unmatched. The CDR3 extends over 16 amino acids. Germline V CDR1 and CDR2: SGHTA, FQGNSA. The table lists this clonotype with a few counts. Using RNA transcripts as the source, TCR beta CDR3 regions were amplified. First-round RT-PCR targeting the TCR CDR3 was performed with the HTBI primer set. MiXCR was run by TCRdb on the multiplex PCR reads, yielding one entry per CDR3 protein. The table lists about 560,000 distinct CDR3 sequences, 16% of them singletons, with roughly 18% in the top ten. Clinical symptoms, serum thyroxine and TRAb, thyroid ultrasound and orbital computed tomography were used for the diagnoses.

This TCR was sampled from a woman aged 18-29 years with Graves' hyperthyroidism. The rearrangement links TRBV7-2 to TRBJ2-5, with TRBD2 matching 11 bases. Sequencing input: blood. CDR3 bases: TGTGCCAGCAGCTTAGAGGTGGTAGCGGGGGGGCGGGCCCAGTACTTC. Amino acid sequence: CASSLEVVAGGRAQYF.